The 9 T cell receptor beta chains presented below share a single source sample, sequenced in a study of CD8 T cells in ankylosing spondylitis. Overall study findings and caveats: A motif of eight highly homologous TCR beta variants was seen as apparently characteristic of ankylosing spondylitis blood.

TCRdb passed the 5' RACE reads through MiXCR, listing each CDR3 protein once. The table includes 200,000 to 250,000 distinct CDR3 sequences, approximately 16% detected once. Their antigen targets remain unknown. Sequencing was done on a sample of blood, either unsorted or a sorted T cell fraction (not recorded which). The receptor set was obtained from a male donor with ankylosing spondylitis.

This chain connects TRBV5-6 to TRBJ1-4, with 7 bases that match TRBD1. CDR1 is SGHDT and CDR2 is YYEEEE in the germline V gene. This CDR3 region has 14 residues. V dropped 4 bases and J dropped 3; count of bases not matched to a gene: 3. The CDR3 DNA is TGTGCCAGCAGCCAGGGGACAGCTAATGAAAAACTGTTTTTT. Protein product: CASSQGTANEKLFF.

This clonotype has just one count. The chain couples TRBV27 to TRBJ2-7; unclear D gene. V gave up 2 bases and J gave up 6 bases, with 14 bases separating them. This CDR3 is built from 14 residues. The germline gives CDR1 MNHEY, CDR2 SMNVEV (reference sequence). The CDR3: CASSLHGPLCEQYF. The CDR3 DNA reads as TGTGCCAGCAGTTTACACGGACCTCTTTGCGAGCAGTACTTC.

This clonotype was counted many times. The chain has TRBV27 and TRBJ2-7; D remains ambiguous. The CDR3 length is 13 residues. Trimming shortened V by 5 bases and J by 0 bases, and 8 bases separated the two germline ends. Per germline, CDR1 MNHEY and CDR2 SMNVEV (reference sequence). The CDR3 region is CASSTEYSYEQYF. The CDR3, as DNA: TGTGCCAGCAGTACAGAATACTCCTACGAGCAGTACTTC.

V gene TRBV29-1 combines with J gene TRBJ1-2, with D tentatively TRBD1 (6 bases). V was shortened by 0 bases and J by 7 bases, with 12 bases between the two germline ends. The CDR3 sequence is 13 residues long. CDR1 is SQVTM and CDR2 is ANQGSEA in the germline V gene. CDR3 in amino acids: CSVEEGAQSGYTF. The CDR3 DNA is TGCAGCGTTGAAGAGGGGGCGCAAAGTGGCTACACCTTC.

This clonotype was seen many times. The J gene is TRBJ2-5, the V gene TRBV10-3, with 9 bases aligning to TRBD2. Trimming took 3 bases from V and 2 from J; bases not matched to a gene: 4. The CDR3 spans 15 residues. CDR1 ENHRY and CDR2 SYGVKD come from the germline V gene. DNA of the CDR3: TGTGCCATCAGTGAACCAGCGGGGGGTCAAGAGACCCAGTACTTC. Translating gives CAISEPAGGQETQYF.

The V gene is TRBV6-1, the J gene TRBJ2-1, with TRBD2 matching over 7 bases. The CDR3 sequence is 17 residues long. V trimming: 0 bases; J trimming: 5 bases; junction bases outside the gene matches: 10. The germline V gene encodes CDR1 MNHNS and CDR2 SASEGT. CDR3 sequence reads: CASSEALGLAENNEQFF. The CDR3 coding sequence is TGTGCCAGCAGTGAAGCATTAGGGCTAGCGGAGAACAATGAGCAGTTCTTC.

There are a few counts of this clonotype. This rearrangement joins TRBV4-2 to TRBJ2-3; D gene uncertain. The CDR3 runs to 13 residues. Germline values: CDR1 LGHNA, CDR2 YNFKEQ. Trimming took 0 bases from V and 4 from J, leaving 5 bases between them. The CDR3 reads CASSQDGPDTQYF. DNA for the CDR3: TGTGCCAGCAGCCAAGATGGACCAGATACGCAGTATTTT.

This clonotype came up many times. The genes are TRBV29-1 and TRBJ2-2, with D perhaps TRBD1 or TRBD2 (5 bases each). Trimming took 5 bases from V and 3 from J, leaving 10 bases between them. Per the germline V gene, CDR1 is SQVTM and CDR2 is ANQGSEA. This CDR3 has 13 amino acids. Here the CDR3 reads CSVRDGYTGELFF. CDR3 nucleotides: TGCAGCGTTCGGGACGGATACACCGGGGAGCTGTTTTTT.

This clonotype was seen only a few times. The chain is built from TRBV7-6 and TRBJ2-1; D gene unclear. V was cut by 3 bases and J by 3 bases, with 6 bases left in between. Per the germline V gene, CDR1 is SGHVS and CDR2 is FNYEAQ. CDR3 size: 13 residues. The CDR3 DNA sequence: TGTGCCAGCAGCTTCCGGGTCTACAATGAGCAGTTCTTC. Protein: CASSFRVYNEQFF.